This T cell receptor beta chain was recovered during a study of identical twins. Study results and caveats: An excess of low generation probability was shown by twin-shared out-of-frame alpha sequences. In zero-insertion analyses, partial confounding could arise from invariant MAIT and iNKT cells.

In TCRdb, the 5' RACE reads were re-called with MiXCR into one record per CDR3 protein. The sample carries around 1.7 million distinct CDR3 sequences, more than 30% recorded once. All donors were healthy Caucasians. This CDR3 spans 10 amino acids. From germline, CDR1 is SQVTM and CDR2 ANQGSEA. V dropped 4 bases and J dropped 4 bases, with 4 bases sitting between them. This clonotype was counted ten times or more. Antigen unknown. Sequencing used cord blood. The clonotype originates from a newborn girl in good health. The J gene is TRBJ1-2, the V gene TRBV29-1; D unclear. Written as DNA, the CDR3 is TGCAGCGTTGGGGGCTATGGCTACACCTTC. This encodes CSVGGYGYTF.